The text below deals with one TCR beta chain. Measured with immunoSEQ multiplex PCR; TCRdb has only the in-frame clones, and not every one. The table records some 60,000 clones, just over 90% of them present only once. The source of the sample is a study of T cell changes during pregnancy in multiple sclerosis. This CDR3 region has 13 residues. Germline CDR1 and CDR2: LNHNV and YYDKDF (reference sequence). Deletions cut 5 bases from V and 9 bases from J, with 11 bases between. The receptor was derived from a female donor in good health, enrolled as a control in a pregnancy study. V usage is TRBV15 and J usage is TRBJ1-6; D might be TRBD1 (6 bases). The sequenced sample was peripheral blood, obtained in the first trimester of pregnancy. The CDR3 coding sequence is TGTGCCACCAGCCGTATCAGGGGTTCACCCCTCCACTTT. Translated: CATSRIRGSPLHF.